The 13 T cell receptor beta chains below come from one sample, sequenced in a study of early T cells in non-severe SARS-CoV-2 infection. TCRdb fed the 5' RACE reads into MiXCR, producing one record per CDR3 protein. The profile covers over 55,000 distinct CDR3 sequences, with 9.5% to 15% appearing a single time and roughly 2.6% taken by the ten largest. This sample comprised whole blood, obtained at baseline. Every receptor here comes from an adult who was a healthcare worker with PCR-confirmed SARS-CoV-2 infection or an uninfected control (not recorded which).

V and J are TRBV5-1 and TRBJ2-1, with unresolved D. Deletions cut 3 bases from V and 2 bases from J, with 15 bases between. Germline V lookup: CDR1 SGHRS, CDR2 YFSETQ. This CDR3 region has 16 residues. In DNA form, the CDR3 reads TGCGCCAGCAGCTCCTCCCGGACCGACACCTACAATGAGCAGTTCTTC. Its translation: CASSSSRTDTYNEQFF.

This chain uses TRBV11-2 with TRBJ2-7, with TRBD1 matching 7 bases. The junction had 3 bases not matched to a gene; V was cut back by 5 bases and J by 2 bases. The CDR3 extends over 13 amino acids. Germline V lookup: CDR1 SGHAT, CDR2 FQNNGV. DNA of the CDR3: TGTGCCAGCAGCATCGGGACAGCCTACGAGCAGTACTTC. Residues: CASSIGTAYEQYF.

This clonotype was counted between two and nine times. The gene calls are TRBV20-1 and TRBJ2-4; no clear D. The V end lost 3 bases, the J end lost 12 bases, and 12 bases lay between the germline ends. The CDR3 is 11 amino acids. Germline V gives CDR1 DFQATT, CDR2 SNEGSKA (reference sequence). The CDR3 bases are TGCAGTGCTAGGCCGGGCGTAAGTCAGTACTTC. The encoded protein is CSARPGVSQYF.

This clonotype was seen more than once but under ten times. The chain carries TRBV29-1 and TRBJ2-5; D ambiguous. The CDR3 is made up of 12 amino acids. CDR1 is SQVTM, CDR2 ANQGSEA, per germline. Trimming took off 7 bases at V and 4 bases at J, with 13 bases between the two ends. The CDR3 bases are TGCAGCGGGTTATTGCAGCTAGAGACCCAGTACTTC. Translating gives CSGLLQLETQYF. Based on the CDR3 plus reference TRBV29-1 and TRBJ2-5, the full variable domain is SAVISQKPSRDICQRGTSLTIQCQVDSQVTMMFWYRQQPGQSLTLIATANQGSEATYESGFVIDKFPISRPNLTFSTLTVSNMSPEDSSIYLCSGLLQLETQYFGPGTRLLVL.

V is TRBV4-3 and J is TRBJ2-3; D tentatively reads TRBD1 or TRBD2 (6 bases each). V was trimmed by 1 base and J by 1 base, leaving 12 bases between them. CDR1 is LGHNA and CDR2 is YSLEER in the germline V gene. The CDR3 is made up of 16 amino acids. The CDR3 region is CASSQANGGRTDTQYF. The CDR3, as DNA: TGCGCCAGCAGCCAAGCGAACGGGGGCCGCACAGATACGCAGTATTTT.

This clonotype was seen a handful of times. The rearrangement uses TRBV20-1 and TRBJ2-3; TRBD2 might be the D (7 bases). Trimming cost V 1 base and J 4 bases, with 9 bases left between them. CDR1 and CDR2 from the germline V gene are DFQATT and SNEGSKA (reference sequence). CDR3 size: 13 residues. The CDR3 coding sequence is TGCAGTGCTAGAGTAGGGGGGGCAGATACGCAGTATTTT. Translated: CSARVGGADTQYF.

This sequence joins TRBV20-1 and TRBJ2-1, with D maybe TRBD2 (5 bases). The CDR3 is 13 amino acids. V gave up 0 bases and J gave up 8 bases, with 11 bases separating them. Germline V CDR1 and CDR2: DFQATT, SNEGSKA (reference sequence). The CDR3 nucleotides read TGCAGTGCTAGAGAAGCGGCGTACTATGAGCAGTTCTTC. This encodes CSAREAAYYEQFF.

A single count supports this clonotype. The chain combines TRBV7-6 with TRBJ2-1, with TRBD1 matching 8 bases. Germline lookup yields CDR1 SGHVS and CDR2 FNYEAQ. With V trimmed by 5 bases and J by 5 bases, 11 bases remained unmatched. This CDR3 spans 16 amino acids. The DNA of the CDR3 is TGTGCCAGCAGCCAACGACAGGGGTTCAACGACAATGAGCAGTTCTTC. It encodes CASSQRQGFNDNEQFF.

In this sample, this clonotype turned up a few times. CDR3 sequence: CASSPDGDYGYTF. The CDR3 DNA reads as TGTGCCAGCAGCCCCGACGGAGACTATGGCTACACCTTC. The chain uses TRBV16 and TRBJ1-2; D is ambiguous. This CDR3 spans 13 amino acids. V lost 4 bases to trimming and J lost 3 bases, with 9 bases between them. Germline V CDR1 and CDR2: KGHSY, FQNENV. Full variable domain (rest looked up from reference TRBV16 and TRBJ1-2): GEEVAQTPKHLVRGEGQKAKLYCAPIKGHSYVFWYQQVLKNEFKFLISFQNENVFDETGMPKERFSAKCLPNSPCSLEIQATKLEDSAVYFCASSPDGDYGYTFGSGTRLTVV.

CDR3 residues: CASSLDAGRGALHF. The DNA of the CDR3 is TGTGCCAGCAGCTTGGATGCTGGGAGGGGGGCCCTCCACTTT. The V call is TRBV5-4, the J call TRBJ1-6; a weak D match, TRBD1 (6 bases). Germline lookup yields CDR1 SGHNT and CDR2 YYREEE (reference sequence). The germline V and J ends were trimmed by 0 bases and 14 bases, with 15 bases remaining between them. This CDR3 has 14 residues.

This clonotype was found many times. The genes are TRBV11-2 and TRBJ2-1, with D perhaps TRBD1 (5 bases). The length of the CDR3 is 15 residues. Trimming took 5 bases from V and 0 from J, leaving 11 bases between them. Per germline, CDR1 SGHAT and CDR2 FQNNGV. CDR3 in DNA: TGTGCCAGCAGCCTGACAGTTACCTCCTACAATGAGCAGTTCTTC. Translating it yields CASSLTVTSYNEQFF. Variable domain in full (rest from reference TRBV11-2 and TRBJ2-1): EAGVAQSPRYKIIEKRQSVAFWCNPISGHATLYWYQQILGQGPKLLIQFQNNGVVDDSQLPKDRFSAERLKGVDSTLKIQPAKLEDSAVYLCASSLTVTSYNEQFFGPGTRLTVL.

This clonotype has just a few counts. The chain combines TRBV7-3 with TRBJ2-5; 15 bases fit TRBD2. Trimming at V came to 5 bases and at J to 5 bases, leaving 3 bases not matched to a gene. Germline V gives CDR1 SGHTA, CDR2 FQGTGA. This CDR3 has 15 amino acids. CDR3 sequence reads: CASSRTSGGVETQYF. The CDR3 DNA is TGTGCCAGCAGCCGGACTAGCGGGGGGGTGGAGACCCAGTACTTC. Full variable domain (missing parts from reference TRBV7-3 and TRBJ2-5): GAGVSQTPSNKVTEKGKYVELRCDPISGHTALYWYRQSLGQGPEFLIYFQGTGAADDSGLPNDRFFAVRPEGSVSTLKIQRTERGDSAVYLCASSRTSGGVETQYFGPGTRLLVL.

There are many counts of this clonotype. V is TRBV20-1 and J is TRBJ2-2, with 8 nucleotides matching TRBD1. Germline CDR1 reads DFQATT; CDR2 reads SNEGSKA (reference sequence). The CDR3 covers 17 residues. V dropped 3 bases and J dropped 7; count of bases not matched to a gene: 16. The CDR3 nucleotides are TGCAGTGCTAGGGCCTCAGGGGGCTTACCACCAAACGGGGAGCTGTTTTTT. The encoded protein is CSARASGGLPPNGELFF.